Listed below are T cell receptor beta chains from one sample, sequenced in a study of OX40 agonist ivuxolimab in advanced cancers. Assay: immunoSEQ multiplex PCR; the TCRdb copy retains only in-frame clones and omits some. The sample comprises some 68,000 clones, 86% of which are singletons, and 2% to 2.5% rests with the top ten. Sequencing was performed on CD4+ or CD8+ T cells sorted from blood, taken in a trial of the OX40 agonist ivuxolimab. These TCRs come from an adult with an advanced solid tumor such as melanoma, head and neck, liver or kidney cancer. Each CDR3 is given without its conserved first and last residue.

TRBV30 | AWSKLAGWGDTGELF
TRBV6-5 | ASSYSYGGNQPQH
TRBV14 | ASSQVGSSPYT
TRBV15 | ATSNRSRRGLGWDNEQF
TRBV2 | ASSEYGNTIY
TRBV6-5 | ASRASTDTQY
TRBV9 | ASSVGSNLQETQY
TRBV10-3 | AISGDPTDTQY
TRBV27 | ASSPRLSGTGNEQF
TRBV5-4 | ASSLDRNYGYT
TRBV18 | ASSPRLYSYNEQF
TRBV11-3 | ASSSAGYEQF
TRBV7-2 | ASSKALAAGELF
TRBV10-3 | AISDTGAELMNTEAF
TRBV6-1 | ASPPARGLLDTQY
TRBV2 | ASSPLNRDQPQH
TRBV5-5 | ASSSEWGSDTQY
TRBV7-9 | ASSLNRVGSYNEQF
TRBV19 | ASSRRDIRRDTQY
TRBV11-2 | ASSFSEQY
TRBV6-5 | ASSPVGGHHYGYT
TRBV19 | ASSTAGHWGDTQY
TRBV19 | ASRTTGSSYNEQF
TRBV19 | ASSIGRATEAF
TRBV10-2 | ASSEPGDNQPQH
TRBV7-9 | ASSLATSGRASERF
TRBV7-9 | ASSLEAYEQY
TRBV11-3 | ASSLDLGGTTGELF
TRBV5-1 | ASSYTRDTEAF
TRBV7-9 | ASSPTSGSNGELF
TRBV5-1 | ASRQEATGELF
TRBV7-2 | ASSLIVGSYNEQF